The clone carrying this T cell receptor beta chain appeared once. Libraries were prepared by immunoSEQ multiplex PCR; TCRdb keeps only in-frame clonotypes and omits some of them. The data contain under 200,000 clones, approximately 96% of them seen just once; the ten biggest clones take up around 0.9%. V lost 5 bases, J lost 0 bases, and 7 bases stayed unmatched. Germline lookup yields CDR1 MGHRA and CDR2 YSYEKL. CDR3 length: 15 residues. Donors came from a validation cohort of over a hundred subjects, distinct from the first 666-subject cohort. This record comes from a study of cytomegalovirus exposure and HLA in healthy donors.

The rearrangement joins TRBV4-1 to TRBJ2-7; 7 bases fit TRBD1. The TCR originated in a woman younger than 35 in good health and CMV-seronegative. The sequenced sample was PBMCs. The DNA for the CDR3 is TGCGCCAGCAGCGCCGGGACAGATAGCTCCTACGAGCAGTACTTC. This encodes CASSAGTDSSYEQYF.